This record concerns one T cell receptor beta chain sequence. The CDR3 runs to 13 residues. The V end lost 6 bases, the J end lost 3 bases, and 11 bases lay between the germline ends. Germline V gene lookup returns CDR1 SGHDT and CDR2 YYEEEE. Primers for the PCR totalled 60 Vbeta and 13 Jbeta. Produced via immunoSEQ multiplex PCR; TCRdb's table is partial and in-frame only. There are about 190,000 clones in the sample; roughly three quarters occur only once, and roughly 1.6% lies in the top ten. This entry comes from a study of cytomegalovirus exposure and HLA in healthy donors. The TCR originated in a woman under 30 in good health and CMV-seronegative. The chain links TRBV5-6 to TRBJ2-3; D may be TRBD2 (5 bases). Sequencing input: PBMCs. The CDR3 is CASTPAATDTQYF. The DNA of the CDR3 is TGTGCCAGCACCCCAGCGGCTACAGATACGCAGTATTTT.